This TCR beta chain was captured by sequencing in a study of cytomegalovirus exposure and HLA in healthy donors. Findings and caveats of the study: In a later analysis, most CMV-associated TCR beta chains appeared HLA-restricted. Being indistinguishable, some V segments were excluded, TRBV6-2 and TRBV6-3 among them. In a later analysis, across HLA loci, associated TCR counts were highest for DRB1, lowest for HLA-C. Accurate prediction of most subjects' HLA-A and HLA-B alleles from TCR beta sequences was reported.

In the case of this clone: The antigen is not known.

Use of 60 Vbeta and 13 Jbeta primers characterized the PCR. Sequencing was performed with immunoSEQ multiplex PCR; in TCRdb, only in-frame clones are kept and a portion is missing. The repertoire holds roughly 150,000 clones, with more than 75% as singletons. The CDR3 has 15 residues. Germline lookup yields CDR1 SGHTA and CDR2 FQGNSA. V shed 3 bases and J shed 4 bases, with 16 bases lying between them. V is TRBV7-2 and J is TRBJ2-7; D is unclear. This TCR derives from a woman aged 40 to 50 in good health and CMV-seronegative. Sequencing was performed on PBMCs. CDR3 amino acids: CASSFLRSSGYEQYF. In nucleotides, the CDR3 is TGTGCCAGCAGCTTCTTGCGGTCATCGGGTTACGAGCAGTACTTC.